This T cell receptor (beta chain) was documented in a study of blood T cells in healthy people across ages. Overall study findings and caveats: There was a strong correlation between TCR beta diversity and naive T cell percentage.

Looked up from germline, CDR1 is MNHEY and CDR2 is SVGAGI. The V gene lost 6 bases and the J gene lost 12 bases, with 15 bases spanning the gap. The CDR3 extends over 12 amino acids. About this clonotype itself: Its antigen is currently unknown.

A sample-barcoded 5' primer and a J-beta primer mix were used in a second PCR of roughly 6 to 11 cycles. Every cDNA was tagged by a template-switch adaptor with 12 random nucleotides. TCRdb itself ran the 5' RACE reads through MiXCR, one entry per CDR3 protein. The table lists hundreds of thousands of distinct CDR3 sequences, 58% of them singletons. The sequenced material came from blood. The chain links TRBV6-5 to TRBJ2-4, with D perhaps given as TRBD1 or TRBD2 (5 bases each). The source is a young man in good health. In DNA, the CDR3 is TGTGCCAGCAGCCGCCCGGGGACCCATCAGTACTTC. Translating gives CASSRPGTHQYF.